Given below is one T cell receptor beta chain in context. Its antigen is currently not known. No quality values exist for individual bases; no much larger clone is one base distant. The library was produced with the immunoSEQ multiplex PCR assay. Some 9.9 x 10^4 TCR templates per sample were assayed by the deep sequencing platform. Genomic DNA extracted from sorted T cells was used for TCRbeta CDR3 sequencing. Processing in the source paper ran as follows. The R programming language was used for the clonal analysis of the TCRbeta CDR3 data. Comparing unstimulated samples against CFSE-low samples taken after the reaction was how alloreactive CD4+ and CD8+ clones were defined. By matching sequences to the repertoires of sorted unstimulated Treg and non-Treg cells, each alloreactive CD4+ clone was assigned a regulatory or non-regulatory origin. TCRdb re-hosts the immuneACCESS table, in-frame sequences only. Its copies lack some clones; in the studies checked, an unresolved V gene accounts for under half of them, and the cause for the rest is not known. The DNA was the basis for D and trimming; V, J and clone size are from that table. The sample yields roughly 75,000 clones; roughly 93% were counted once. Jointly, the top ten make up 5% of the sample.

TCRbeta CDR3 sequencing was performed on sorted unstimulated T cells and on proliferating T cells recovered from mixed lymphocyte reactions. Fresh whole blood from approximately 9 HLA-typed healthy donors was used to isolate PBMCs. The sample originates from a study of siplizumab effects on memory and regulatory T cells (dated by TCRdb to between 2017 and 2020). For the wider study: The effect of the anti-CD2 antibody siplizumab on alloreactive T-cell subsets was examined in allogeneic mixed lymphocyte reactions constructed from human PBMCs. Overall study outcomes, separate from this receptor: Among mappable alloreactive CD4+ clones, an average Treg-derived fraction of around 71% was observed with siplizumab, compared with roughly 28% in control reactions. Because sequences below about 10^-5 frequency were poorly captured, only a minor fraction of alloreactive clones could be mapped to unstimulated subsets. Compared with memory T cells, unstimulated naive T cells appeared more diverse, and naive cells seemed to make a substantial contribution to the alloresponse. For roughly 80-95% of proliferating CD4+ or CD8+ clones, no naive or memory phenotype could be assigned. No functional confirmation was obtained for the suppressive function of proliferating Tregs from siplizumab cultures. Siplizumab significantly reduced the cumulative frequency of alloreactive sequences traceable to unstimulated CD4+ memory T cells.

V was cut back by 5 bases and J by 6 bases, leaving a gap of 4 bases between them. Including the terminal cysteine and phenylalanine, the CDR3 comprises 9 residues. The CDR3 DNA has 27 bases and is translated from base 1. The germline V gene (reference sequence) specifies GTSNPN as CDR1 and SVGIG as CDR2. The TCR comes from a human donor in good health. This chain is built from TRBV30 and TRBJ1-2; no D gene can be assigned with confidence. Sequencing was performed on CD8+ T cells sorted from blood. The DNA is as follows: TGTGCCTGGCAGGATGGCTACACCTTC. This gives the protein CAWQDGYTF.